This T cell receptor (beta chain) was sequenced in a study of neurological immune-mediated disorders. Looked up from germline, CDR1 is SEHNR and CDR2 is FQNEAQ (reference sequence). J gave up 5 bases and V 5 bases, and 11 bases lay outside the gene matches. CDR3 length: 15 amino acids. Whole-study results and caveats: Across subjects, expanded clones had no CDR3 amino acid sequences in common, pointing to private repertoires in all groups.

cDNA synthesis was performed by 5'RACE with 10-nucleotide random UMIs. Sequencing of 15-18 subjects in each run yielded over 180 million TCR-beta sequences. Using its own MiXCR run on the 5' RACE reads, TCRdb lists one record per CDR3 protein. This table has about 79,000 distinct CDR3 sequences, 11% to 15% appearing once. On this clonotype itself: Its antigen is unknown.

Input material: PBMCs. The genes are TRBV7-9 and TRBJ1-1, with 7 bases lining up with TRBD1. This receptor was taken from a woman in her fifties or sixties in good health. The CDR3 sequence is CASSLRGGSGTEAFF. In DNA, the CDR3 is TGTGCCAGCAGCCTTCGAGGGGGCTCGGGGACTGAAGCTTTCTTT.